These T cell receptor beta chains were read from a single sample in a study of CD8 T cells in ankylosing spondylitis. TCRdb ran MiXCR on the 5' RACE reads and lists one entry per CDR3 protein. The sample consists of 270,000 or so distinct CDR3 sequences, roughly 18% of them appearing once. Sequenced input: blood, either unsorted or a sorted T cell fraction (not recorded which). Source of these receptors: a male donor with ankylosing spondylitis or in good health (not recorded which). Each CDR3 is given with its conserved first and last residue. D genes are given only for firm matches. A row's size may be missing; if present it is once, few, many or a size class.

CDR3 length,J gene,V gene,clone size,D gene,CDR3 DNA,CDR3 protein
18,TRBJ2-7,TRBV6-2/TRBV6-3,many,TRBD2,TGTGCCAGCAGAAAGTGGGCCTACGGACTAGCGGTTACCTACGAGCAGTACTTC,CASRKWAYGLAVTYEQYF
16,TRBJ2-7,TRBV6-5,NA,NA,TGTGCCAGCAGTTACTCGAAATCGGGAGTTACCTACGAGCAGTACTTC,CASSYSKSGVTYEQYF
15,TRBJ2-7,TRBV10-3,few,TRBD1,TGTGCCATCAGTGGGTCTTTGGACAGGGTTAAAGAGCAGTACTTC,CAISGSLDRVKEQYF
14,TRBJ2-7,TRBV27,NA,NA,TGTGCCAGCAGCCGAGGGATAAGCTCCTACGAGCAGTACTTC,CASSRGISSYEQYF
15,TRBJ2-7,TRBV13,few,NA,TGTGCCAGCAGCTTAGGTGGTAGCGGAGGATACGAGCAGTACTTC,CASSLGGSGGYEQYF
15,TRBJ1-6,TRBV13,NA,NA,TGTGCCAGCAGCTTGGGCCCGAAGCATAATTCACCCCTCCACTTT,CASSLGPKHNSPLHF
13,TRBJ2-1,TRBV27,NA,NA,TGTGCCAGCAGTTGGGGAGAAGGGAATGAGCAGTTCTTC,CASSWGEGNEQFF
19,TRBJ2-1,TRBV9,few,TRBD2,TGTGCCAGCAGCGTAGAGCCCCTCCAAGCGGGAGGGCCCTACAATGAGCAGTTCTTC,CASSVEPLQAGGPYNEQFF
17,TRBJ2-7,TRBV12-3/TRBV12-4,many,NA,TGTGCCAGCAGTTCCGGGTTTGACAGGTTTATATCAGGCGAGCAGTACTTC,CASSSGFDRFISGEQYF
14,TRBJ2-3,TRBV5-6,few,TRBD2,TGTGCCAGCAGCTCCGGACTAGCTGCAGATACGCAGTATTTT,CASSSGLAADTQYF
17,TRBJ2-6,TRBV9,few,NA,TGTGCCAGCAGCACCGGGGCCGTAGTCTCTGGGGCCAACGTCCTGACTTTC,CASSTGAVVSGANVLTF
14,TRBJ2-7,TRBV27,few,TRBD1,TGTGCCAGCAGTTACGGGACAGGGAGCCACGAGCAGTACTTC,CASSYGTGSHEQYF
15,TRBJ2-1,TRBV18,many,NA,TGTGCCAGCTCACCATCCTCAACCTACATCGATGAGCAGTTCTTC,CASSPSSTYIDEQFF
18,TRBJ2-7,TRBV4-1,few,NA,TGCGCCAGCAGCCAAGAAGGGGTGGGGGGTAGAGTTTCCCCCGAGCAGTACTTC,CASSQEGVGGRVSPEQYF
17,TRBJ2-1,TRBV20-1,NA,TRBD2,TGCAGTGCTAGAGAGGGGACTAGCGGGAGGTTCGACAATGAGCAGTTCTTC,CSAREGTSGRFDNEQFF
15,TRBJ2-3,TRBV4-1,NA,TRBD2,TGCGCCAGCAGCCAAGGGACTAGCGCTCCAGATACGCAGTATTTT,CASSQGTSAPDTQYF
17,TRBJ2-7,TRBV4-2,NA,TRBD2,TGTGCCAGGGGCTTGGGACTCCGGCTAGCGGGGTTCTACGAGCAGTACTTC,CARGLGLRLAGFYEQYF
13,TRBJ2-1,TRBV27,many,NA,TGTGCCAGCAGTATAAACTGGGGTGGTGAGCAGTTCTTC,CASSINWGGEQFF
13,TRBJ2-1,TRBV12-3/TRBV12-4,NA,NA,TGTGCCAGCAGTTTAAAGCGGAGGGATGAGCAGTTCTTC,CASSLKRRDEQFF
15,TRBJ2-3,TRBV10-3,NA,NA,TGTGCCATCAGTGTTCCGGGGGCTCACACAGATACGCAGTATTTT,CAISVPGAHTDTQYF
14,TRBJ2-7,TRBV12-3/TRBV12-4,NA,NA,TGTGCCAGCACGTCTTATGAGTTTTTGTACGAGCAGTACTTC,CASTSYEFLYEQYF
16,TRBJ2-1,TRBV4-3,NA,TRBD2,TGCGCCAGCAGCCAACTGGGACTAGCGGAGAACAATGAGCAGTTCTTC,CASSQLGLAENNEQFF
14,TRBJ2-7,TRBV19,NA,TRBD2,TGTGCCAGTAGTATGGCTAGCGGTACCTACGAGCAGTACTTC,CASSMASGTYEQYF
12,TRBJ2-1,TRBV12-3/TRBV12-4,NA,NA,TGTGCCAGCAGTCCAGGAGCCTGGGAGCAGTTCTTC,CASSPGAWEQFF
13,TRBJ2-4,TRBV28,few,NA,TGTGCCACATCAGCCGTAGCCAAAAACATTCAGTACTTC,CATSAVAKNIQYF
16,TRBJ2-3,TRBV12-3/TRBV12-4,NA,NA,TGTGCCAGCAGTTTAGGGTCCGCAGGGGGGACAGATACGCAGTATTTT,CASSLGSAGGTDTQYF
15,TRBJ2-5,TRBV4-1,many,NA,TGCGCCAGCAGCCAAAGACAGGGAGGCCAAGAGACCCAGTACTTC,CASSQRQGGQETQYF
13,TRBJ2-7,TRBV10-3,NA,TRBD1,TGTGCCATCAGTGAAGACAGGGCATACGAGCAGTACTTC,CAISEDRAYEQYF
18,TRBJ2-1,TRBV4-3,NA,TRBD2,TGCGCCAGCAGCCAAGAGGTACTAGCGGGAGAGTCCTACAATGAGCAGTTCTTC,CASSQEVLAGESYNEQFF
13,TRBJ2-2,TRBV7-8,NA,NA,TGTGCCAGCCTTGACCCGAACACCGGGGAGCTGTTTTTT,CASLDPNTGELFF
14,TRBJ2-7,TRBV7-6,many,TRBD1,TGTGCCAGCAGCCCCGTGACAGGGACCTACGAGCAGTACTTC,CASSPVTGTYEQYF
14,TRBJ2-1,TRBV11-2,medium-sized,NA,TGTGCCAGCAGCTCCTACACCCTAAAGGATGAGCAGTTCTTC,CASSSYTLKDEQFF
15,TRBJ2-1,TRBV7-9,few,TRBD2,TGTGCCAGCAGCCAACTAGCGGGAGCCTACAATGAGCAGTTCTTC,CASSQLAGAYNEQFF
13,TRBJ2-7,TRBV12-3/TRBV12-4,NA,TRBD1,TGTGCCAGCAGTTCCCACAGGGGTGACGAGCAGTACTTC,CASSSHRGDEQYF
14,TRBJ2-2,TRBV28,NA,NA,TGTGCCAGCAGTTCAAACCTGAACACCGGGGAGCTGTTTTTT,CASSSNLNTGELFF
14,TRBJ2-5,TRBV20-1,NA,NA,TGCAGTGCCACGGGGGCGCTCTCCAAAGAGACCCAGTACTTC,CSATGALSKETQYF
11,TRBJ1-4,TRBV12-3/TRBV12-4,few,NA,TGTGCCAGCAGTCCTGGGGCCGCGCTGTTTTTT,CASSPGAALFF
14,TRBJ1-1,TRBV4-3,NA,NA,TGCGCCAGCAGCCAGGGACTGGAAGGGACTGAAGCTTTCTTT,CASSQGLEGTEAFF
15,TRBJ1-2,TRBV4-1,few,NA,TGCGCCAGCAGCCAAGATAGCGATTGGGGGGAAGGCTACACCTTC,CASSQDSDWGEGYTF
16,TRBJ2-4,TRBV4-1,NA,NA,TGCGCCAGCAGCCAGGACGCGGGCCGCTCCTCGGACATTCAGTACTTC,CASSQDAGRSSDIQYF
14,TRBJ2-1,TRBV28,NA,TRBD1,TGTGCCAGCAGCCCCAGGACAGGTACCTATGAGCAGTTCTTC,CASSPRTGTYEQFF
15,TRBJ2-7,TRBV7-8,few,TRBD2,TGTGCCAGCAGCTTATATACTAGCGGGATCTACGAGCAGTACTTC,CASSLYTSGIYEQYF
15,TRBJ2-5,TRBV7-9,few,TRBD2,TGTGCCAGCAGCTTTAGCGGGAGTATTTGGGAGACCCAGTACTTC,CASSFSGSIWETQYF
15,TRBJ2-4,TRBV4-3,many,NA,TGCGCCAGCAGCCAAGACGTAGGCAGGAGGAACATTCAGTACTTC,CASSQDVGRRNIQYF
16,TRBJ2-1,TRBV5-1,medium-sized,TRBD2,TGCGCCAGCAGCCCGGGGGAGGGTAGTTTCTACAATGAGCAGTTCTTC,CASSPGEGSFYNEQFF
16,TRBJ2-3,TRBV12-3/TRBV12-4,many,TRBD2,TGTGCCAGCAGTTCCCCCCGGCTAGCGGGAGAGGATACGCAGTATTTT,CASSSPRLAGEDTQYF
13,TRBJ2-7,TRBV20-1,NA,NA,TGCAGTGCTATCGGGTCGCCAACCAACGAGCAGTACTTC,CSAIGSPTNEQYF
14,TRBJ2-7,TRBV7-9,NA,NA,TGTGCCAGCAGCCCATCGGCGGCAACCTACGAGCAGTACTTC,CASSPSAATYEQYF